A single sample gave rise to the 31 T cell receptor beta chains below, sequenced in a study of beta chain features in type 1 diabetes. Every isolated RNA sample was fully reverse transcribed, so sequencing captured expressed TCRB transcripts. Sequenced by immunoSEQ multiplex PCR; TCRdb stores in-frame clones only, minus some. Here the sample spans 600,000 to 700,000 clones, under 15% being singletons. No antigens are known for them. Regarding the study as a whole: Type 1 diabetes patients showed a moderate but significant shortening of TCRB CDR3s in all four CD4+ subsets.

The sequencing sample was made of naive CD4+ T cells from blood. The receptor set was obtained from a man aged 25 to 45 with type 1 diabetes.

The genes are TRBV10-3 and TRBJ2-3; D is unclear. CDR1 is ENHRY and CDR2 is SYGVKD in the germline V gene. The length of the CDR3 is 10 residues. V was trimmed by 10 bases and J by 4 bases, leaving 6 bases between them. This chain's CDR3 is CATRADTQYF. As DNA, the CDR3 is TGTGCCACGAGAGCAGATACGCAGTATTTT.

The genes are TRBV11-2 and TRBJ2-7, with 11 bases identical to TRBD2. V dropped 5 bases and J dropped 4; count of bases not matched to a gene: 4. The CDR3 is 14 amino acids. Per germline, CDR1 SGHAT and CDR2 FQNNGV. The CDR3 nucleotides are TGTGCCAGCAGCCGGACTAGCGGGCTATACGAGCAGTACTTC. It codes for CASSRTSGLYEQYF.

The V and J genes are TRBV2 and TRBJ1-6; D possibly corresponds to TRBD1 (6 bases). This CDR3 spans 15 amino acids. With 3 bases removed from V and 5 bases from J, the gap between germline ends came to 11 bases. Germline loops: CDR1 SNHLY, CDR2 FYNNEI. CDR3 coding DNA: TGTGCCAGCAGTGAGGAGGGACAAAATAATTCACCCCTCCACTTT. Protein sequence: CASSEEGQNNSPLHF.

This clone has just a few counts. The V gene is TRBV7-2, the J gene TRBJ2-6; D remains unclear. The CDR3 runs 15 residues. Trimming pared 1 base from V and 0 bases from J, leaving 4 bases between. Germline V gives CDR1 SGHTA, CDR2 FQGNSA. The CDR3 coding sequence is TGTGCCAGCAGCTTAGGTGCCTCTGGGGCCAACGTCCTGACTTTC. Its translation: CASSLGASGANVLTF.

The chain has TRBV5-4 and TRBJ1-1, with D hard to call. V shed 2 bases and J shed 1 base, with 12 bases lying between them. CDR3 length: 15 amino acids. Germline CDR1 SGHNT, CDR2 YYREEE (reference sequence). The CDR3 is CASSFPFGKNTEAFF. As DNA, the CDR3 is TGTGCCAGCAGCTTTCCTTTTGGAAAGAACACTGAAGCTTTCTTT. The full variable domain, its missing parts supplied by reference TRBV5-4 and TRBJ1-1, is ETGVTQSPTHLIKTRGQQVTLRCSSQSGHNTVSWYQQALGQGPQFIFQYYREEENGRGNFPPRFSGLQFPNYSSELNVNALELDDSALYLCASSFPFGKNTEAFFGQGTRLTVV.

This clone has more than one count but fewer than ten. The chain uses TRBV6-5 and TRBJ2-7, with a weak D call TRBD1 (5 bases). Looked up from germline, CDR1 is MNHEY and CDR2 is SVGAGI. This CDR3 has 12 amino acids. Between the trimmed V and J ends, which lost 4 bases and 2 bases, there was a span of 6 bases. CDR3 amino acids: CASSSTAYEQYF. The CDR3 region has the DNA TGTGCCAGCAGTTCGACAGCCTACGAGCAGTACTTC.

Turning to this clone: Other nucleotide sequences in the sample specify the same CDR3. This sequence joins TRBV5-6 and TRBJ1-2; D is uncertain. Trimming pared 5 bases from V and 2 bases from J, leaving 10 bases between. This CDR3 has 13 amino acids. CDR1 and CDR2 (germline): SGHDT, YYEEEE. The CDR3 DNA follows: TGTGCCAGCAGTTCGAGCGGAAACTATGGCTACACCTTC. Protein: CASSSSGNYGYTF. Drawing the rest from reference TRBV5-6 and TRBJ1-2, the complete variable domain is DAGVTQSPTHLIKTRGQQVTLRCSPKSGHDTVSWYQQALGQGPQFIFQYYEEEERQRGNFPDRFSGHQFPNYSSELNVNALLLGDSALYLCASSSSGNYGYTFGSGTRLTVV.

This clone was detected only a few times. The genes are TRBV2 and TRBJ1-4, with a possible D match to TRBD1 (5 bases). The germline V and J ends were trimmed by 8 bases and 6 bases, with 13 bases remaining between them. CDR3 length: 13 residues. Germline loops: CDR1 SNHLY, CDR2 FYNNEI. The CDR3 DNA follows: TGTGCCAGCGTGGGACGAGTGCATGAAAAACTGTTTTTT. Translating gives CASVGRVHEKLFF.

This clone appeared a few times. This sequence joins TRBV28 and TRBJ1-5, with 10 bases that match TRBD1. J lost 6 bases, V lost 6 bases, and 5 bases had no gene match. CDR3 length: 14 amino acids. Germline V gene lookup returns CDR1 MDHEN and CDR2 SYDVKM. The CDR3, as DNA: TGTGCCAGCAGAGACAGGGGGCGCGGTCAGCCCCAGCATTTT. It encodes CASRDRGRGQPQHF.

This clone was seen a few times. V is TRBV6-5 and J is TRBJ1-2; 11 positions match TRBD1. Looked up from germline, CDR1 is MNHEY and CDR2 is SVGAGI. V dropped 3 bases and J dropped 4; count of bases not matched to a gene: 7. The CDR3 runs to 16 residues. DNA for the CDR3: TGTGCCAGCAGTTATAAGTCCGGGACAGGGGGCTATGGCTACACCTTC. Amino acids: CASSYKSGTGGYGYTF.

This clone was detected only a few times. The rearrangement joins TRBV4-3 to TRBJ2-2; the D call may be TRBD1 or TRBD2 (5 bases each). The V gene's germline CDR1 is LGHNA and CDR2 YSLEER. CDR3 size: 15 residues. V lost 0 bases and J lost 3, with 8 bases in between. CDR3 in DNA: TGCGCCAGCAGCCAAGAACGAGGGGACACCGGGGAGCTGTTTTTT. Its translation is CASSQERGDTGELFF.

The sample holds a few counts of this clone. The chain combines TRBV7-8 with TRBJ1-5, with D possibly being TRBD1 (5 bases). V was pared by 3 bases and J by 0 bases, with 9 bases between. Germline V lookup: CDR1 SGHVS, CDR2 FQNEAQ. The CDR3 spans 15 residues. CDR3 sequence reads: CASSLRQNSNQPQHF. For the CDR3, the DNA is TGTGCCAGCAGCTTGCGACAGAATAGCAATCAGCCCCAGCATTTT.

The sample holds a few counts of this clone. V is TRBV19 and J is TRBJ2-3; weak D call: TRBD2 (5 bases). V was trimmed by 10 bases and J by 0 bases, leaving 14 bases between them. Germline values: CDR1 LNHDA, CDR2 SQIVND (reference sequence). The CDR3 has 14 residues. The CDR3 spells CATSLAWSTDTQYF. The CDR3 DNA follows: TGTGCCACCTCTTTAGCGTGGAGCACAGATACGCAGTATTTT.

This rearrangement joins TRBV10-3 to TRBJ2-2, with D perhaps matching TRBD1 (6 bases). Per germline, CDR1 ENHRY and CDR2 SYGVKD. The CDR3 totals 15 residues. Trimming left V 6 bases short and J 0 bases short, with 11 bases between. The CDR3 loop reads CAISPQGSNTGELFF. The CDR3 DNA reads TGTGCCATCAGCCCACAGGGTTCGAACACCGGGGAGCTGTTTTTT.

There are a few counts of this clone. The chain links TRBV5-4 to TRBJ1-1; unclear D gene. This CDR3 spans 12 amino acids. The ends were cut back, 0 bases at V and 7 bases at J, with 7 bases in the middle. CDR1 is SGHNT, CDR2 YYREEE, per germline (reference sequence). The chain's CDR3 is CASSLGRVEAFF. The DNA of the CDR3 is TGTGCCAGCAGCTTGGGCAGAGTTGAAGCTTTCTTT.

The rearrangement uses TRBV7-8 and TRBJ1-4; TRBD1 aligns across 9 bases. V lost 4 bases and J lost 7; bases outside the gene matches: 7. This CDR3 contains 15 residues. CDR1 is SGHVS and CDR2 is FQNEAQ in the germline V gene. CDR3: CASSSRTGVGEKLFF. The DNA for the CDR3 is TGTGCCAGCAGCTCACGGACAGGGGTTGGTGAAAAACTGTTTTTT.

Here the CDR3 reads CASSSGGSAYEQYF. In DNA form, the CDR3 reads TGTGCCAGCAGCTCAGGGGGCTCGGCCTACGAGCAGTACTTC. This chain connects TRBV28 to TRBJ2-7, with TRBD1 identical over 8 bases. The V gene end was trimmed by 6 bases and the J gene end by 2 bases; junction bases not matched to a gene: 6. Germline loops: CDR1 MDHEN, CDR2 SYDVKM. CDR3 size: 14 residues.

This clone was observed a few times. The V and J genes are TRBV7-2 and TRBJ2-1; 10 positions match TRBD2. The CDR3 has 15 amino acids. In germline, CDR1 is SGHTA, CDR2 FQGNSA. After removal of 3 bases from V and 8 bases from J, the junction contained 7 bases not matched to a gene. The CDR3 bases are TGTGCCAGCAGCTTTGCCAGCGGGGGGGCCTATGAGCAGTTCTTC. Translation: CASSFASGGAYEQFF.

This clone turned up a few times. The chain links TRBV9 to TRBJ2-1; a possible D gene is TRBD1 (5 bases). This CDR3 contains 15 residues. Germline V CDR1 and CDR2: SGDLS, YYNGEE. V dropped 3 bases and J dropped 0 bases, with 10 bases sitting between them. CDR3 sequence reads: CASSDRQYSYNEQFF. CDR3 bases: TGTGCCAGCAGCGACAGACAGTACTCCTACAATGAGCAGTTCTTC.

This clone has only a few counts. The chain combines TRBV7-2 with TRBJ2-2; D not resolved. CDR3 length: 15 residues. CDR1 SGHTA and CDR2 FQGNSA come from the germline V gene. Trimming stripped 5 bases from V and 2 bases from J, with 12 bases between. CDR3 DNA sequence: TGTGCCAGCAGCCCCCGTCCGATCAACACCGGGGAGCTGTTTTTT. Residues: CASSPRPINTGELFF. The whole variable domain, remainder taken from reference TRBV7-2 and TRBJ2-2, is GAGVSQSPSNKVTEKGKDVELRCDPISGHTALYWYRQSLGQGLEFLIYFQGNSAPDKSGLPSDRFSAERTGGSVSTLTIQRTQQEDSAVYLCASSPRPINTGELFFGEGSRLTVL.

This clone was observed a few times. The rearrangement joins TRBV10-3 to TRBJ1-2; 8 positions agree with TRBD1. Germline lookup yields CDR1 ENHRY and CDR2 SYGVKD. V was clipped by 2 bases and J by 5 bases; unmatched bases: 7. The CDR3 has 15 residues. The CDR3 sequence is CAISEGQGRGYGYTF. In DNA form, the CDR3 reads TGTGCCATCAGTGAGGGACAGGGCCGGGGGTATGGCTACACCTTC.

Written as DNA, the CDR3 is TGTGCCAGCAGTGGACAGTACACTGAAGCTTTCTTT. Translation: CASSGQYTEAFF. The gene calls are TRBV6-1 and TRBJ1-1, with D maybe TRBD1 (5 bases). The ends were cut back, 4 bases at V and 3 bases at J, with 6 bases in the middle. The CDR3 has 12 amino acids. Germline V gene data show CDR1 as MNHNS and CDR2 as SASEGT.

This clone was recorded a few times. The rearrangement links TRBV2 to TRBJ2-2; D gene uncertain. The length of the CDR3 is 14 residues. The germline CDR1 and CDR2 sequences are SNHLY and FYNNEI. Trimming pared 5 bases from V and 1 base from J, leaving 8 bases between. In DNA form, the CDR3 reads TGTGCCAGCAGTTTTGACGGGAACACCGGGGAGCTGTTTTTT. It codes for CASSFDGNTGELFF.

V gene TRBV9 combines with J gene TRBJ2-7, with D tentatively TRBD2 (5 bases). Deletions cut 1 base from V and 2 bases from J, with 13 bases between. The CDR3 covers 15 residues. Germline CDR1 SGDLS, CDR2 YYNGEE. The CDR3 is CASSVNEGSTYEQYF. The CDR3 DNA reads TGTGCCAGCAGCGTAAACGAAGGGAGCACCTACGAGCAGTACTTC.

This CDR3 reads CASSLARRSYNEQFF. In DNA, the CDR3 is TGCGCCAGCAGCTTGGCCAGGAGATCCTACAATGAGCAGTTCTTC. The V call is TRBV5-1, the J call TRBJ2-1; D is ambiguous. CDR1 SGHRS and CDR2 YFSETQ come from the germline V gene. This CDR3 spans 15 amino acids. Trimming took 0 bases from V and 1 from J, leaving 8 bases between them.

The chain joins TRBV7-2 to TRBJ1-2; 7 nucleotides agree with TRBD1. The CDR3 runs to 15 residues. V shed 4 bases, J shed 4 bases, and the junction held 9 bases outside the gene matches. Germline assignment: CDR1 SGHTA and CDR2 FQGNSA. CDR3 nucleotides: TGTGCCAGCAGCTCCGATTCGACAGGGCCCTATGGCTACACCTTC. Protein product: CASSSDSTGPYGYTF.

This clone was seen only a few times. For the CDR3, the DNA is TGTGCCAGCAGCTTAATCGCCAATGAGCAGTTCTTC. Residues: CASSLIANEQFF. The gene calls are TRBV7-9 and TRBJ2-1; D gene uncertain. V lost 2 bases, J lost 6 bases, and 5 bases lay in between. The CDR3 covers 12 residues. Germline V CDR1 and CDR2: SEHNR, FQNEAQ (reference sequence).

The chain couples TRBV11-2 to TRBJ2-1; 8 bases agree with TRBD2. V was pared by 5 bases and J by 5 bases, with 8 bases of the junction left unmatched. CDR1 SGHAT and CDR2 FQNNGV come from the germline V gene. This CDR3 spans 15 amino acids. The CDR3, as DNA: TGTGCCAGCAGCCGTTTACTAGCGGAGCACAATGAGCAGTTCTTC. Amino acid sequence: CASSRLLAEHNEQFF.

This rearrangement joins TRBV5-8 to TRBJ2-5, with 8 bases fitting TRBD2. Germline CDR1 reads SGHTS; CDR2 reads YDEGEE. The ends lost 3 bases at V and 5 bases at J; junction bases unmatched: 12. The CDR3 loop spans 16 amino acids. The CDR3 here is CASSSLRGGLEETQYF. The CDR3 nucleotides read TGTGCCAGCAGCTCATTACGGGGGGGCCTTGAGGAGACCCAGTACTTC.

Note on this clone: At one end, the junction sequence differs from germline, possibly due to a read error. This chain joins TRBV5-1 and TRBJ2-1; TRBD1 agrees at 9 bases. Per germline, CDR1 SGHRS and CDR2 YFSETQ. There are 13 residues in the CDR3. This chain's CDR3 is CASSLQTGTGSVF. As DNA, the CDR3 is TGCGCCAGCAGCCTTCAGACCGGGACAGGGAGCGTCTTC. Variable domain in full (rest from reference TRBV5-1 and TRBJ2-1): KAGVTQTPRYLIKTRGQQVTLSCSPISGHRSVSWYQQTPGQGLQFLFEYFSETQRNKGNFPGRFSGRQFSNSRSEMNVSTLELGDSALYLCASSLQTGTGSVFGPGTRLTVL.

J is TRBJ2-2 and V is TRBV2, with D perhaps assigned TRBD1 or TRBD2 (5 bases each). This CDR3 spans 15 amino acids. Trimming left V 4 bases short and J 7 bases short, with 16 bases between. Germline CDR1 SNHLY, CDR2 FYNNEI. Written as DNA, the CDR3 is TGTGCCAGCAGTGTGCAGCGGTGGGACGGCGGGGAGCTGTTTTTT. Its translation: CASSVQRWDGGELFF.